This TCR beta chain derives from a study of shared clonotypes between healthy human individuals. The V gene lost 8 bases and the J gene lost 6 bases, with 7 bases spanning the gap. Per the germline V gene, CDR1 is MNHEY and CDR2 is SVGAGI. The CDR3 sequence is 11 residues long. The CD4+ fraction was divided into a CD45RA+ naive subset and a CD45RA-negative memory subset. Comments on this clone: No antigen is known for it.

The repertoire was sequenced with immunoSEQ multiplex PCR; TCRdb's copy has only in-frame clones and lacks some. This sample has around 1.1 million clones, with roughly 77% found just once. General study findings and limits: Across subsets, estimated richness was generally greater for naive than for memory populations. Among non-shared clonotypes, generation probabilities were lower than among those shared by all four donors.

The V and J genes are TRBV6-5 and TRBJ1-4; D is ambiguous. The source of this sequence is a man younger than 35 in good health. Some clones in this sample may be carry-over from other donors' samples. Sequenced material: memory CD4+ T cells from PBMCs. As for subset: CD45RA-negative fraction. The CDR3 here is CASGWDEKLFF. For the CDR3, the DNA is TGTGCCAGCGGGTGGGATGAAAAACTGTTTTTT.